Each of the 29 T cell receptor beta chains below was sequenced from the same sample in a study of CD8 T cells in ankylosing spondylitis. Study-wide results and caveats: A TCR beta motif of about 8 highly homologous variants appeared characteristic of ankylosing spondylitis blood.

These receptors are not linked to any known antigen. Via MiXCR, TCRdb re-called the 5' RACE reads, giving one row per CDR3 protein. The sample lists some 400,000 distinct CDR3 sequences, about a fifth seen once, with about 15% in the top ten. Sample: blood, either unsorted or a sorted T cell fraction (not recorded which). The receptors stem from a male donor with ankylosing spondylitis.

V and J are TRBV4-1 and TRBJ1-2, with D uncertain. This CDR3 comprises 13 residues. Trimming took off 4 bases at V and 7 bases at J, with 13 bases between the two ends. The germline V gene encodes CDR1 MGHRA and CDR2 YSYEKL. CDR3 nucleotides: TGCGCCAGCAGCCGCACAGACTTAGGTGGCTACACCTTC. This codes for CASSRTDLGGYTF.

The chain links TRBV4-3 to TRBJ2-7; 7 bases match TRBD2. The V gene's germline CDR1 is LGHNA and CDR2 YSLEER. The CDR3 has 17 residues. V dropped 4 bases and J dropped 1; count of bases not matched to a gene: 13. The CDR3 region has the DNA TGCGCCAGCAGCCCCCCAGGGAATAGCGGGCGGTCCTACGAGCAGTACTTC. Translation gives CASSPPGNSGRSYEQYF.

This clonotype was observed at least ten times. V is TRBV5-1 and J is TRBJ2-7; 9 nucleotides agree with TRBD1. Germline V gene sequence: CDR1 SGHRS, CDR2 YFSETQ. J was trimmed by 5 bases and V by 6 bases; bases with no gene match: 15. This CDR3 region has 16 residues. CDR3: CASNPVQGAILDEQYF. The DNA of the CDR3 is TGCGCCAGCAACCCCGTACAGGGGGCCATTCTCGACGAGCAGTACTTC.

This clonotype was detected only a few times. The CDR3 is CASSFGQGLAETQYF. Written as DNA, the CDR3 is TGCGCCAGCAGCTTCGGACAGGGCCTAGCTGAGACCCAGTACTTC. The chain recombines TRBV5-1 with TRBJ2-5, with 8 nucleotides matching TRBD1. CDR3 length equals 15 residues. Trimming took 2 bases from V and 5 from J; bases not matched to a gene: 8. The V gene's germline CDR1 is SGHRS and CDR2 YFSETQ.

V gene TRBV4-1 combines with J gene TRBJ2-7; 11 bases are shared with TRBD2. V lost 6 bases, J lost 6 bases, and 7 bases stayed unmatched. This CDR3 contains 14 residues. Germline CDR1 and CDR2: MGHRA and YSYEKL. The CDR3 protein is CASRPTSGSLEQYF. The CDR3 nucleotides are TGCGCCAGCAGACCAACTAGCGGGAGTCTCGAGCAGTACTTC.

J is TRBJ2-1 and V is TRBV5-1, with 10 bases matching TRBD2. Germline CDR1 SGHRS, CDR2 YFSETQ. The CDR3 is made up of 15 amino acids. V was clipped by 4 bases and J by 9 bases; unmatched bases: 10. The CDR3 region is CASSQGSGRNLEQFF. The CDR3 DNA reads TGCGCCAGCAGCCAAGGTAGCGGGAGGAATCTTGAGCAGTTCTTC.

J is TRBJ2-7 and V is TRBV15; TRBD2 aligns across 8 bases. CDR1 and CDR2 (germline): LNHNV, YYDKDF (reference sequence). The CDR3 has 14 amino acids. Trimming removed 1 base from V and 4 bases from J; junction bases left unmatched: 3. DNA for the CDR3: TGTGCCACCAGCAGAGGACTAGCGTTATACGAGCAGTACTTC. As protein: CATSRGLALYEQYF.

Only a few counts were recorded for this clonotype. The CDR3 region is CASRLPTAAGANVLTF. The CDR3 DNA follows: TGTGCCAGCAGACTCCCTACAGCGGCCGGGGCCAACGTCCTGACTTTC. This sequence joins TRBV28 and TRBJ2-6; D perhaps matches TRBD2 (5 bases). V was shortened by 6 bases and J by 4 bases, with 16 bases between the two germline ends. Germline V CDR1 and CDR2: MDHEN, SYDVKM. There are 16 residues in the CDR3.

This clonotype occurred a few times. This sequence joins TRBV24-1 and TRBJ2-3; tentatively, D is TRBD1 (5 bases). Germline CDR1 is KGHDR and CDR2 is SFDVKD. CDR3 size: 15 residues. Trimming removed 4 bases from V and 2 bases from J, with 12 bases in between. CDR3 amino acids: CATSETQEFTDTQYF. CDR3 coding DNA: TGTGCCACCAGTGAAACACAGGAATTCACAGATACGCAGTATTTT.

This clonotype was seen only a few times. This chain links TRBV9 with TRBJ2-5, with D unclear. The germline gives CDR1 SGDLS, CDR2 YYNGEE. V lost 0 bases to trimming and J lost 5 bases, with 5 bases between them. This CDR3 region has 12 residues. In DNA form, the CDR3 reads TGTGCCAGCAGCGTAGACTTGGAGACCCAGTACTTC. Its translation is CASSVDLETQYF.

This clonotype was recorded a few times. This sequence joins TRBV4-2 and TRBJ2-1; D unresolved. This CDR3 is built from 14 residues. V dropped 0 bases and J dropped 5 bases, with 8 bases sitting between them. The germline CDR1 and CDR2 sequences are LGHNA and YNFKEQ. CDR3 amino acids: CASSQDYLDNEQFF. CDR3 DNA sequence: TGTGCCAGCAGCCAAGATTACCTAGACAATGAGCAGTTCTTC.

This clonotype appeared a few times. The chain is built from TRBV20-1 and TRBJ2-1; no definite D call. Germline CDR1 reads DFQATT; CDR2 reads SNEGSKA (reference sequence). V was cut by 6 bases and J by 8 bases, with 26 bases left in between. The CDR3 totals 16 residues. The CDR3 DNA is TGCAGTGCCGGGCATAATGTCGGTGGTACTGCCCATGAGCAGTTCTTC. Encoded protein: CSAGHNVGGTAHEQFF.

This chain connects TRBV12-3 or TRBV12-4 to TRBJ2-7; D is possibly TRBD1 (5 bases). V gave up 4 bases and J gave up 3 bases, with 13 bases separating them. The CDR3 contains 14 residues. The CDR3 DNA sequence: TGTGCCAGCAGTTCGCAGGGTCGCGTCTACGAGCAGTACTTC. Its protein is CASSSQGRVYEQYF.

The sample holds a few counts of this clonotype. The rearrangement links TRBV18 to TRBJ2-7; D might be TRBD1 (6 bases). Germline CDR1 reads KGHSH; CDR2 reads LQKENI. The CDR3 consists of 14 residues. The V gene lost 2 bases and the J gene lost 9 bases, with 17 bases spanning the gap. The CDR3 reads CASSPDRLIVWQYF. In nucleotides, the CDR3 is TGTGCCAGCTCACCAGACAGGCTTATTGTATGGCAGTACTTC.

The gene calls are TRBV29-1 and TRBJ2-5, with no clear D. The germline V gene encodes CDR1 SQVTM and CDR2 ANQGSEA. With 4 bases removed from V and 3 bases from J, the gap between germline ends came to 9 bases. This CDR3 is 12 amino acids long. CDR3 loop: CSVVAEEETQYF. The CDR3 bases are TGCAGCGTTGTTGCGGAAGAAGAGACCCAGTACTTC.

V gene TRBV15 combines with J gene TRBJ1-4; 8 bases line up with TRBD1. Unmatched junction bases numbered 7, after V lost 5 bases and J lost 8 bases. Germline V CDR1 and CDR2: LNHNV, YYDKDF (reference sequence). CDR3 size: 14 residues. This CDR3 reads CATSLLRGLEKLFF. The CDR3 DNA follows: TGTGCCACCAGCCTACTCAGGGGGCTCGAAAAACTGTTTTTT. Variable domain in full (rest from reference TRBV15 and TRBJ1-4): DAMVIQNPRYQVTQFGKPVTLSCSQTLNHNVMYWYQQKSSQAPKLLFHYYDKDFNNEADTPDNFQSRRPNTSFCFLDIRSPGLGDTAMYLCATSLLRGLEKLFFGSGTQLSVL.

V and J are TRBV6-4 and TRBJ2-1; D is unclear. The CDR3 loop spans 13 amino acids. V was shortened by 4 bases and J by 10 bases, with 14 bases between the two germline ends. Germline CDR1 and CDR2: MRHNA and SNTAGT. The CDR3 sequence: CASSGLGVGEQFF. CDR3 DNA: TGTGCCAGCAGTGGACTTGGGGTCGGCGAGCAGTTCTTC.

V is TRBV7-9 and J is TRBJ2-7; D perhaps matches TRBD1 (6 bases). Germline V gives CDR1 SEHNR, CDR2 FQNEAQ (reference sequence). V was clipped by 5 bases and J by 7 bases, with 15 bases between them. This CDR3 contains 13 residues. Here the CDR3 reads CASSTYQGLEQYF. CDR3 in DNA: TGTGCCAGCAGCACCTACCAGGGGCTAGAGCAGTACTTC.

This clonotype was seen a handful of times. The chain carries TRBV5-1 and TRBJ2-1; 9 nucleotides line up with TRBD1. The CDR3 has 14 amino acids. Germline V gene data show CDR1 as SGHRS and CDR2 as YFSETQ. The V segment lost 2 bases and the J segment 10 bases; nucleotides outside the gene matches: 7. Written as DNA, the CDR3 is TGCGCCAGCAGCTTTCGACAGGGGGTGAGCGAGCAGTTCTTC. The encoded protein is CASSFRQGVSEQFF. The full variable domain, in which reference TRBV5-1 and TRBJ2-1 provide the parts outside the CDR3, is KAGVTQTPRYLIKTRGQQVTLSCSPISGHRSVSWYQQTPGQGLQFLFEYFSETQRNKGNFPGRFSGRQFSNSRSEMNVSTLELGDSALYLCASSFRQGVSEQFFGPGTRLTVL.

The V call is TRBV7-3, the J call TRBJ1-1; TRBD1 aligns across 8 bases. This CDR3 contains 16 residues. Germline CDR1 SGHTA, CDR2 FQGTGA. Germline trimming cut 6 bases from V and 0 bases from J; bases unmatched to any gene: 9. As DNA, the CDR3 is TGTGCCAGCAGTATGACAGGGGAGGGGCTGAACACTGAAGCTTTCTTT. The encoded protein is CASSMTGEGLNTEAFF. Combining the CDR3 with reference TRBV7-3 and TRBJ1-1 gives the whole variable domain GAGVSQTPSNKVTEKGKYVELRCDPISGHTALYWYRQSLGQGPEFLIYFQGTGAADDSGLPNDRFFAVRPEGSVSTLKIQRTERGDSAVYLCASSMTGEGLNTEAFFGQGTRLTVV.

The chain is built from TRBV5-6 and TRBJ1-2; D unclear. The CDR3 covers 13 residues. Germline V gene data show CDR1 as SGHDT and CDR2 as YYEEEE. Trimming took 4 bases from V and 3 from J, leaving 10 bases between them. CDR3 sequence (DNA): TGTGCCAGCAGCGCTGACATTTACTATGGCTACACCTTC. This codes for CASSADIYYGYTF.

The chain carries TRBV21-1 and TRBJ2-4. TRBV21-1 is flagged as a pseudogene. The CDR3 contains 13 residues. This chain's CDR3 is CASSKVYRNIQYF. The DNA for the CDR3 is TGTGCCAGCAGCAAAGTTTACAGAAACATTCAGTACTTC.

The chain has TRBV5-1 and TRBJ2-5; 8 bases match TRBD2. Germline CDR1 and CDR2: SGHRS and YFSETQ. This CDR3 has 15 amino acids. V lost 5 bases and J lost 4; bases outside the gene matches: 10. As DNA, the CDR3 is TGCGCCAGCAGTTCCAGCGGGAGATTGGTAGAGACCCAGTACTTC. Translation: CASSSSGRLVETQYF.

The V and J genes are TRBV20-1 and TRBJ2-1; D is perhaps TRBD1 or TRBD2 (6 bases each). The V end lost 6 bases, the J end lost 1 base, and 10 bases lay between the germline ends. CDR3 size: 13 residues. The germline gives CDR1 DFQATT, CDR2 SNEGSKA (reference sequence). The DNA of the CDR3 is TGCAGTGCCGGCGGGACATCCTACAATGAGCAGTTCTTC. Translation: CSAGGTSYNEQFF.

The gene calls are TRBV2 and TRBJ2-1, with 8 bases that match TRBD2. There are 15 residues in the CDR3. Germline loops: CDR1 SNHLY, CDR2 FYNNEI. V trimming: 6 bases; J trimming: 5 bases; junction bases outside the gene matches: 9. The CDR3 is CASSSSGTSHNEQFF. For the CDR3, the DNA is TGTGCCAGCAGCTCCAGCGGGACTAGTCACAATGAGCAGTTCTTC.

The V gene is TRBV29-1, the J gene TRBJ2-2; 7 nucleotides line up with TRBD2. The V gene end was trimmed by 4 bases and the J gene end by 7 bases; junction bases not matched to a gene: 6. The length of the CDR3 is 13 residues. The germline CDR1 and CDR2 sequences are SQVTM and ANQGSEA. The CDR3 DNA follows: TGCAGCGTTGCTTTGGCGGGAGACGGGGAGCTGTTTTTT. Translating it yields CSVALAGDGELFF.

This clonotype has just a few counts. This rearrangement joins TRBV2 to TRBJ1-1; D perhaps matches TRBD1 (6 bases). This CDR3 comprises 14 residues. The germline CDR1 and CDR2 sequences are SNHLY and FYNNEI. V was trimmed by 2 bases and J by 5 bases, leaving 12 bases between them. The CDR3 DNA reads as TGTGCCAGCAGTGAACAGGCAGGGGAGACTGAAGCTTTCTTT. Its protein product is CASSEQAGETEAFF.

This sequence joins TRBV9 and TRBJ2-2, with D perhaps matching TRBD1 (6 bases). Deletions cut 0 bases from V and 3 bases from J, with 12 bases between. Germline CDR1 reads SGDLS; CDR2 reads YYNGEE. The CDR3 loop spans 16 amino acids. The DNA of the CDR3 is TGTGCCAGCAGCGTAGGAGGGGGACCTGACACCGGGGAGCTGTTTTTT. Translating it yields CASSVGGGPDTGELFF.

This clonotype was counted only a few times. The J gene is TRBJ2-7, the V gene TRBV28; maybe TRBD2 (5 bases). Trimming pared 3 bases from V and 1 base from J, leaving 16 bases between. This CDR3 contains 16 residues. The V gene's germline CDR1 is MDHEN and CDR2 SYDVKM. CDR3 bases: TGTGCCAGCAGTTTCCCTCGGGGTCACGGGTCCTACGAGCAGTACTTC. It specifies CASSFPRGHGSYEQYF.